This TCR beta chain was captured in a study of T cells in Graves' hyperthyroidism and ophthalmopathy. The overall study: The authors collected peripheral blood at initial diagnosis, before any treatment.

The germline V gene encodes CDR1 SGHVS and CDR2 FNYEAQ. With 3 bases removed from V and 2 bases from J, the gap between germline ends came to 10 bases. This CDR3 contains 14 residues. This clonotype was picked up many times. The antigen is unknown. The study, taken as a whole, reports: Most thyroid clonotypes expanded above 0.001 appeared in blood too.

The TCR beta CDR3 regions underwent amplification using RNA transcripts as the source. The primer set for the first-round RT-PCR of the TCR CDR3 was HTBI. TCRdb independently ran MiXCR on the multiplex PCR reads; one entry per CDR3 protein. Among 200,000 to 250,000 distinct CDR3 sequences listed, approximately 23% were seen once. This TCR derives from a woman aged 35 to 49 with Graves' ophthalmopathy. Sequenced: blood. This sequence joins TRBV7-6 and TRBJ2-5; no firm D call. In nucleotides, the CDR3 is TGTGCCAGCAGCTTTTCGACTTCTCAAGAGACCCAGTACTTC. Translation: CASSFSTSQETQYF.